Below, one TCR beta chain is given with its context. The antigen is not known. This record belongs to a study of Ad26.COV2.S vaccination and SARS-CoV-2 variants. The wider study: The donor participated in the COV1001 trial, in its Ad26.COV2.S arm. Participants got Ad26.COV2.S intramuscularly, once or twice 56 days apart. Study conclusions and caveats: The study found higher spike-specific TCR breadth in vaccine than placebo recipients.

Looked up from germline, CDR1 is MRHNA and CDR2 is SNTAGT. V gave up 6 bases and J gave up 9 bases; unmatched junction bases: 13. CDR3 length equals 15 residues. Clones were sequenced by immunoSEQ multiplex PCR, and TCRdb holds only the in-frame ones, with some missing. The sample holds 360,000 or so clones, 70% to 90% seen once. The treatment was: around 19 received Ad26.COV2.S at low or high dose, single or two shots; 5 received placebo; per-sample allocation not given. Repertoires come from day 63 after the first vaccine or placebo injection. The donor was a Boston adult aged 18-55 years. V gene TRBV6-4 combines with J gene TRBJ2-1; 8 nucleotides align to TRBD2. This clonotype was sampled from a person aged 18-60 years who received the Ad26.COV2.S COVID-19 vaccine or a placebo. The sequencing used peripheral blood, collected in a trial of Ad26.COV2.S vaccine versus placebo. DNA of the CDR3: TGTGCCAGCAGCCCCGGGACTAGTCCAGTCAGTGAGCAGTTCTTC. This translates into CASSPGTSPVSEQFF.